A single sample is the source of the 4 T cell receptor beta chains below, sequenced in a study of prognosis after radiotherapy for stage I lung cancer. The study amplified the TCR beta CDR3 region from genomic DNA. This amplification was carried out by two rounds of multiplex PCR. With primers specific to each TRBV and TRBJ gene, the first-round PCR was performed. From the multiplex PCR reads, TCRdb called clonotypes with MiXCR, one entry per CDR3 protein. The table has approximately 13,000 distinct CDR3 sequences, approximately 55% seen once; the top ten hold around 38%. The sequencing here drew on PBMCs, taken before or after stereotactic body radiation therapy (not recorded which). These receptors came from a donor at least 50 years old with non-small cell lung cancer.

This clonotype was seen repeatedly, ten times or more. The chain has TRBV15 and TRBJ1-4, with D possibly being TRBD1 (5 bases). The CDR3 has 15 residues. Germline V CDR1 and CDR2: LNHNV, YYDKDF (reference sequence). The V end was cut by 3 bases, the J end by 6 bases, with 14 bases between. Here the CDR3 reads CATSRQGAGDEKLFF. CDR3 nucleotides: TGTGCCACCAGCAGGCAGGGTGCGGGGGATGAAAAACTGTTTTTT.

By share of the sample, this clonotype is medium-sized (0.01 to 0.1%). The V gene is TRBV11-2, the J gene TRBJ2-7; the D gene is possibly TRBD1 (6 bases). Germline V gives CDR1 SGHAT, CDR2 FQNNGV. Trimming removed 0 bases at V and 3 bases at J, with 6 bases between. CDR3 length: 13 residues. The CDR3 sequence is CASSLETGYEQYF. The CDR3 DNA reads TGTGCCAGCAGCTTAGAGACAGGCTACGAGCAGTACTTC.

The chain links TRBV11-2 to TRBJ2-6; no clear D. V lost 1 base and J lost 0, with 10 bases in between. Germline V gives CDR1 SGHAT, CDR2 FQNNGV. CDR3 length equals 17 residues. CDR3 nucleotide sequence: TGTGCCAGCAGCTTAGTGGTCAGTTACTCTGGGGCCAACGTCCTGACTTTC. Translating gives CASSLVVSYSGANVLTF.

The table lists this clonotype with a count of one. The V and J genes are TRBV7-3 and TRBJ2-1, with TRBD2 identical over 9 bases. Germline values: CDR1 SGHTA, CDR2 FQGTGA. Trimming removed 4 bases from V and 2 bases from J; junction bases left unmatched: 6. The CDR3 has 16 residues. The CDR3 DNA follows: TGTGCCAGCAGCTCGCCGACTAGCGGCACCTACAATGAGCAGTTCTTC. Encoded protein: CASSSPTSGTYNEQFF.